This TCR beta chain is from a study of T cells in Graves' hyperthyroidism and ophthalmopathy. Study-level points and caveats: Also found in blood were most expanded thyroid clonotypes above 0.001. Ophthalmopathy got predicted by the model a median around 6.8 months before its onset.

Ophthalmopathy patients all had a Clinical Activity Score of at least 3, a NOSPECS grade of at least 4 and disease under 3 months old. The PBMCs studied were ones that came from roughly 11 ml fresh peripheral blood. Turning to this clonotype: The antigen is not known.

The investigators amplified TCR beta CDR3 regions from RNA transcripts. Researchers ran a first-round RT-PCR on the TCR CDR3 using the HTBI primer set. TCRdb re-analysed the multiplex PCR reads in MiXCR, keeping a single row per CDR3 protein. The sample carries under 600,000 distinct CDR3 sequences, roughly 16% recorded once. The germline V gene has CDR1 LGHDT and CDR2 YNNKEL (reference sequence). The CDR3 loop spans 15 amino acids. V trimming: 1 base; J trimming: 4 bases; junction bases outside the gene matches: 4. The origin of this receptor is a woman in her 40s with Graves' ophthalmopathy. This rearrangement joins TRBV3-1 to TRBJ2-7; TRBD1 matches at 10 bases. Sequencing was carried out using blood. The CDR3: CASSQAGQGKYEQYF. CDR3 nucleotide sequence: TGTGCCAGCAGCCAAGCGGGACAGGGGAAATACGAGCAGTACTTC.